The source of this TCR beta chain is a study of regulatory and conventional T cells in RAG deficiency. Study-wide results and limits: RAG-deficient patients showed markedly lower Shannon entropy and higher Simpson indices than control T-cell subsets.

The sorted conventional CD4+ T cells were CD25-low and CD127-high, with genomic DNA sequenced. Assay: immunoSEQ multiplex PCR; the TCRdb copy retains only in-frame clones and omits some. Of fewer than 15,000 clones listed, more than 85% were seen once; the top ten hold approximately 1%. This CDR3 region has 16 residues. Germline CDR1 is SGHNT and CDR2 is YENEEA. J lost 4 bases, V lost 3 bases, and 4 bases had no gene match. With regard to this clone: As yet, its antigen is unknown.

These same records also appear under a second study, on regulatory T cells. In that study: The primer mix had 52 TRBV and 13 TRBJ primers.

The origin of this receptor is a human donor in good health. This chain connects TRBV11-3 to TRBJ2-5; 14 bases are a match to TRBD2. The sequencing sample was made of CD4+ effector T cells sorted from blood. CDR3 coding DNA: TGTGCCAGCAGCTTCGGGACTAGCGGGAGAGGAGAGACCCAGTACTTC. It encodes CASSFGTSGRGETQYF. Full variable domain (rest looked up from reference TRBV11-3 and TRBJ2-5): EAGVVQSPRYKIIEKKQPVAFWCNPISGHNTLYWYLQNLGQGPELLIRYENEEAVDDSQLPKDRFSAERLKGVDSTLKIQPAELGDSAVYLCASSFGTSGRGETQYFGPGTRLLVL.